Each of the 9 T cell receptor beta chains below was sequenced from the same sample in a study of T-cell memory formation after mild COVID-19. MiXCR, run by TCRdb on the 5' RACE reads, gives a single entry per CDR3 protein. Here the sample spans more than 80,000 distinct CDR3 sequences, 15% to 20% being singletons. The sample comprised PBMCs or a T cell subset sorted from them (not recorded which). These receptors came from an adult woman who had mild COVID-19 (a few samples of this study predate the infection). Cell type and time point are not known.

The chain combines TRBV12-3 or TRBV12-4 with TRBJ1-1, with 8 bases lining up with TRBD1. V shed 6 bases, J shed 4 bases, and the junction held 10 bases outside the gene matches. The CDR3 runs to 15 residues. CDR3 protein: CASRLGRTGSTEAFF. Here the CDR3 DNA reads TGTGCCAGCAGGCTAGGCCGGACAGGGTCCACTGAAGCTTTCTTT.

This clonotype was detected only a few times. The V and J genes are TRBV3-1 and TRBJ2-2; 13 bases match TRBD2. The CDR3 extends over 17 amino acids. V dropped 4 bases and J dropped 1; count of bases not matched to a gene: 3. Germline values: CDR1 LGHDT, CDR2 YNNKEL (reference sequence). CDR3 nucleotides: TGTGCCAGCAGCCCCCGGACTAGCGGGAGGAACACCGGGGAGCTGTTTTTT. Translation: CASSPRTSGRNTGELFF.

The table lists this clonotype with a count of one. The chain carries TRBV29-1 and TRBJ1-3; D is possibly TRBD1 (6 bases). This CDR3 comprises 14 residues. The V end lost 3 bases, the J end lost 1 base, and 10 bases lay between the germline ends. The germline V gene encodes CDR1 SQVTM and CDR2 ANQGSEA. Here the CDR3 reads CSVEYQGSGNTIYF. CDR3 coding DNA: TGCAGCGTTGAGTATCAGGGGTCTGGAAACACCATATATTTT. Combining the CDR3 with reference TRBV29-1 and TRBJ1-3 gives the whole variable domain SAVISQKPSRDICQRGTSLTIQCQVDSQVTMMFWYRQQPGQSLTLIATANQGSEATYESGFVIDKFPISRPNLTFSTLTVSNMSPEDSSIYLCSVEYQGSGNTIYFGEGSWLTVV.

The chain couples TRBV7-2 to TRBJ2-2; TRBD2 is a possible D gene (6 bases). V lost 2 bases and J 5 bases, leaving 6 bases between the germline ends. Germline values: CDR1 SGHTA, CDR2 FQGNSA. This CDR3 has 13 residues. The CDR3: CASSLLATGELFF. Here the CDR3 DNA reads TGTGCCAGCAGCTTACTAGCGACCGGGGAGCTGTTTTTT.

This chain uses TRBV7-6 with TRBJ2-3, with a tentative D call TRBD2 (6 bases). Trimming removed 5 bases from V and 5 bases from J, with 14 bases in between. The germline gives CDR1 SGHVS, CDR2 FNYEAQ. The CDR3 runs to 14 residues. The CDR3 protein is CASSLGTPQDTQYF. The DNA of the CDR3 is TGTGCCAGCAGCCTCGGGACTCCTCAAGATACGCAGTATTTT.

The sample holds many counts of this clonotype. The chain recombines TRBV19 with TRBJ2-3; TRBD2 matches 9 bases. The CDR3 consists of 17 residues. V gave up 3 bases and J gave up 6 bases; unmatched junction bases: 13. Germline V CDR1 and CDR2: LNHDA, SQIVND (reference sequence). In DNA, the CDR3 is TGTGCCAGTAGTATCGGTCTCGCGGGGGGGCCGATGGATACGCAGTATTTT. The encoded protein is CASSIGLAGGPMDTQYF.

J is TRBJ2-6 and V is TRBV7-6, with D possibly called TRBD1 or TRBD2 (5 bases each). Germline V CDR1 and CDR2: SGHVS, FNYEAQ. The CDR3 is 13 amino acids. Trimming shortened V by 4 bases and J by 4 bases, and 5 bases separated the two germline ends. CDR3 amino acids: CASSWDGANVLTF. The CDR3 DNA follows: TGTGCCAGCAGCTGGGACGGGGCCAACGTCCTGACTTTC.

This clonotype was recorded a few times. This sequence joins TRBV12-3 or TRBV12-4 and TRBJ2-7, with TRBD1 matching 7 bases. The CDR3 extends over 14 amino acids. J lost 0 bases, V lost 6 bases, and 5 bases had no gene match. Written as DNA, the CDR3 is TGTGCCAGCAGGGAGACAGGGAGCTCCTACGAGCAGTACTTC. This codes for CASRETGSSYEQYF.

This clonotype was counted at least ten times. The chain's CDR3 is CASSPSGGSYNEQFF. In DNA form, the CDR3 reads TGTGCCAGCAGTCCCTCAGGGGGCTCGTACAATGAGCAGTTCTTC. This sequence joins TRBV13 and TRBJ2-1; 8 nucleotides line up with TRBD1. CDR1 is PRHDT, CDR2 FYEKMQ, per germline (reference sequence). V was pared by 6 bases and J by 4 bases, with 8 bases of the junction left unmatched. The CDR3 runs to 15 residues.